The rows below give T cell receptor beta chains drawn from one sample of a study of shared clonotypes between healthy human individuals. Generated by immunoSEQ multiplex PCR, the TCRdb table keeps only in-frame clones and is missing some. The top ten clones hold 9.5% to 15% of a sample with 490,000 or so clones, 79% of them seen once. The sequencing input was PBMCs. Receptors originate from a woman between 40 and 50 years old in good health. Some clones in this sample may be carry-over from other donors' samples. Each CDR3 is given with its conserved first and last residue.

TRBV7-9	TRBJ1-5	CASSVQGINQPQHF
TRBV5-4	TRBJ2-1	CASSVGDGLGQFF
TRBV7-2	TRBJ2-4	CASSLGGSKNIQYF
TRBV5-4	TRBJ2-1	CASSWILAGGNEQFF
TRBV30	TRBJ2-1	CAWRVAGGFGNEQFF
TRBV5-6	TRBJ2-3	CASSLGAGEAQYF
TRBV2	TRBJ2-7	CASSGGGLAVYEQYF
TRBV18	TRBJ2-5	CASSPEQGGETQYF
TRBV7-3	TRBJ2-2	CASSQTVNTGELFF
TRBV29-1	TRBJ2-7	CSVVGRVSYEQYF
TRBV6-1	TRBJ2-1	CASSEGVGHYNEQFF
TRBV14	TRBJ2-7	CASSPYSGEQYF
TRBV28	TRBJ1-6	CASSLWNRGKGSPLHF
TRBV27	TRBJ2-5	CASSLLTPPETQYF
TRBV12-5	TRBJ1-1	CASGSGLNTEAFF
TRBV7-9	TRBJ2-2	CASSFRLVRNTGELFF
TRBV7-2	TRBJ2-7	CASSLLAAVTYEQYF
TRBV4-1	TRBJ2-7	CASSQVGLADKYEQYF
TRBV18	TRBJ2-2	CASSPKSGSPAEDTGELFF
TRBV19	TRBJ2-5	CASSISRTSGSGETQYF
TRBV4-1	TRBJ2-1	CASSALTSGRALGYNEQFF
TRBV30	TRBJ1-3	CAWNWGSGNTIYF